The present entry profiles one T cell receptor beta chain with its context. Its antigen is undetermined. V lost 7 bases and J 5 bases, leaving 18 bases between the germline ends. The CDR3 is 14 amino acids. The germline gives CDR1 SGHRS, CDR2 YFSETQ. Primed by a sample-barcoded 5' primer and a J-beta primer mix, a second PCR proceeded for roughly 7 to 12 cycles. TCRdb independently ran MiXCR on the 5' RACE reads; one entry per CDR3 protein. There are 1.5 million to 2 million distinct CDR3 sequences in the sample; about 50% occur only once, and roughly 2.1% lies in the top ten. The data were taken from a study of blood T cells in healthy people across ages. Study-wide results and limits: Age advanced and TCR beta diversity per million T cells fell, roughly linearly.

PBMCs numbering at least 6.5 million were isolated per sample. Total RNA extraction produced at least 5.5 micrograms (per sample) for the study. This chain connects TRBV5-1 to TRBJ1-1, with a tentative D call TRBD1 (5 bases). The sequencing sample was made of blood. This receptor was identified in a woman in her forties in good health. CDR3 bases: TGCGCCAGCGGCCTAATGGGGGAAGGGACTGAAGCTTTCTTT. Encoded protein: CASGLMGEGTEAFF.